Listed below are T cell receptor beta chains from one sample, sequenced in a study of beta chain features in type 1 diabetes. TCRdb's table, derived via immunoSEQ multiplex PCR, lists solely in-frame clones and lacks some. The top ten hold approximately 0.042% of the sample, which has hundreds of thousands of clones, roughly 13% seen once. Sequencing was done on a sample of naive CD4+ T cells from blood. These receptors all come from a young man with type 1 diabetes. The CDR3 runs from the conserved cysteine through the conserved F or W. D genes are given only for firm matches. The size of a clone is reported for some rows only, either as once, few or many, or as a class for expanded clones.

>TRBJ2-1|-|TRBV7-9|few
TGTGCCGCCGGGGGAGCTGCATACAATGAGCAGTTCTTC
CAAGGAAYNEQFF
>TRBJ2-6|-|TRBV18|few
TGTGCCAGCTCCCCTCTCAGGGGCGCTGGGGCCAACGTCCTGACTTTC
CASSPLRGAGANVLTF
>TRBJ2-2|TRBD2|TRBV9|-
TGTGCCAGCAGCGTCGCGGGAGCGACCGCCGGGGAGCTGTTTTTT
CASSVAGATAGELFF
>TRBJ1-2|-|TRBV6-5|-
TGTGCCAGCAGTTACGCGATTTCGAGTGGCTACACCTTC
CASSYAISSGYTF
>TRBJ1-2|-|TRBV5-4|few
TGTGCCAGCAGCTTGGGCCTTACAGGGACGAAGGACTACACCTTC
CASSLGLTGTKDYTF
>TRBJ1-6|-|TRBV5-6|few
TGTGCCAGCAGCTCTGGTCAGAGGACTTCACCCCTCCACTTT
CASSSGQRTSPLHF
>TRBJ1-2|-|TRBV29-1|-
TGCAGCGTTGAGGTTGTTCAGGGAGCCTATGGCTACACCTTC
CSVEVVQGAYGYTF
>TRBJ1-6|-|TRBV15|once
TGTGCCGCCTCATATACAGTACGGAACTCACCCCTCCACTTT
CAASYTVRNSPLHF
>TRBJ2-2|-|TRBV10-3|few
TGTGCCATCAGTTCAGATCACCGGGAGCTGTTTTTT
CAISSDHRELFF
>TRBJ2-1|TRBD2|TRBV11-3|-
TGTGCCAGCAGTCTTCGGGAGGGGGCCTACAATGAGCAGTTCTTC
CASSLREGAYNEQFF
>TRBJ2-1|TRBD2|TRBV6-5|-
TGTGCCAGCCTGGGACTAGGATACAATGAGCAGTTCTTC
CASLGLGYNEQFF
>TRBJ1-4|-|TRBV28|-
TGTGCCAGCAGTTTAGCGGGAACTAATGAAAAACTGTTTTTT
CASSLAGTNEKLFF
>TRBJ1-1|-|TRBV5-1|once
TGCGCCAGCAGCCCCGCGCTCTCGAACACTGAAGCTTTCTTT
CASSPALSNTEAFF
>TRBJ1-6|-|TRBV6-5|-
TGTGCCAGCAGTTTGGCCACAGGGAATAATTCACCCCTCCACTTT
CASSLATGNNSPLHF
>TRBJ2-1|TRBD2|TRBV5-1|-
TGCGCCAGCAATCCGGGAGGTACCTCCTACAATGAGCAGTTCTTC
CASNPGGTSYNEQFF